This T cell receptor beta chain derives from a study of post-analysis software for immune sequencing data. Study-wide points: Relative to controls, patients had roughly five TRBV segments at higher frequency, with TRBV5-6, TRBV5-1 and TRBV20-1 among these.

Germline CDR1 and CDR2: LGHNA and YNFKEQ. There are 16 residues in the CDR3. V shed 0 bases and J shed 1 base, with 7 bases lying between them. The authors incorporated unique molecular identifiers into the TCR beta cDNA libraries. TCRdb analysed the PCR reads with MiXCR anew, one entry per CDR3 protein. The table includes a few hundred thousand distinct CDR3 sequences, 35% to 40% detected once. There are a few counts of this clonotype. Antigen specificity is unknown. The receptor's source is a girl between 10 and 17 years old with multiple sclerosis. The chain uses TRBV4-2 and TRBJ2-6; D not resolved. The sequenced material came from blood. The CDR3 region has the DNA TGTGCCAGCAGCCAAGAAGAGGATTCTGGGGCCAACGTCCTGACTTTC. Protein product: CASSQEEDSGANVLTF.